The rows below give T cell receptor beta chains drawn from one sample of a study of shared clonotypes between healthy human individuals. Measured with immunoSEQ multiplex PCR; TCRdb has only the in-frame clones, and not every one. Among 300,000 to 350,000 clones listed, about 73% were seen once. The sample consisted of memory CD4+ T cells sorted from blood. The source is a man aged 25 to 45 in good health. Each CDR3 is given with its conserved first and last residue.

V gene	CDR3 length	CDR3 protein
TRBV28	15	CASSPQDAGNEKLFF
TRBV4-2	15	CASSQDGGAQYEQYF
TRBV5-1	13	CASSLQVNYGYTF
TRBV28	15	CASSLGGRGIYEQYF
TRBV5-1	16	CASSSGTSGYTDTQYF
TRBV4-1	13	CASSQGRQGSYTF
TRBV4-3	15	CASSPDRASYNEQFF
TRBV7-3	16	CASSLGTSGNTGELFF
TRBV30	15	CAWSWDEMGSGEQYF
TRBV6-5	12	CASGVSRGEQYF
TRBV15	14	CATSPAGAQNEQFF
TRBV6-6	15	CASSRGFSGANVLTF
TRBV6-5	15	CASRRQGVSNQPQHF
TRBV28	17	CASRPWVGGNSGNTIYF
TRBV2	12	CASSRTEETQYF
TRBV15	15	CATSRDRTAGGEQYF
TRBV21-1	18	CASSKARGQGKFNEKLFF
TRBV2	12	CASSVADNEQFF
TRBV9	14	CASSSTGAGNTIYF
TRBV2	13	CASKTGRYSEAFF
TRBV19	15	CASTMGQGTNTEAFF
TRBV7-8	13	CASSHAVLDGYTF
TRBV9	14	CASSVDSNNYGYTF
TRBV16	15	CASSQSTSGANEQFF